The sequence of this T cell receptor (beta chain) was determined in a study of response to subunit inactivated influenza vaccine. Study results and limitations: The authors proposed limited new T cell recruitment per seasonal influenza vaccination.

TCRdb fed the RT-PCR reads into MiXCR, producing one record per CDR3 protein. The data hold hundreds of thousands of distinct CDR3 sequences, with less than 8% observed a single time. The length of the CDR3 is 17 residues. Germline V gives CDR1 MNHEY, CDR2 SVGEGT. V lost 3 bases and J 4 bases, leaving 19 bases between the germline ends. In regard to this clonotype: Its cognate antigen is unknown.

The chain links TRBV6-2 or TRBV6-3 to TRBJ1-5; D ambiguous. Sequenced here: PBMCs from blood, sampled less than 30 months after vaccination. The sequence came from a man between 50 and 75 years old who received an inactivated influenza vaccine. CDR3: CASSYVRSDTPNQPQHF. CDR3 bases: TGTGCCAGCAGTTATGTTCGGAGTGACACGCCGAATCAGCCCCAGCATTTT.